The rows below give T cell receptor beta chains drawn from one sample of a study of T cell responses to AZD1222 COVID-19 vaccine. Libraries were prepared by immunoSEQ multiplex PCR; TCRdb keeps only in-frame clonotypes and omits some of them. The table shows about 110,000 clones, with 82% occurring only once. The input for sequencing was peripheral blood, taken on day 0 of AZD1222 vaccination. The source is an adult in good health. Both conserved end residues are part of each CDR3. D genes are given only for firm matches. Clone size is shown for a subset of rows, as once, few, many or a class of expanded clone.

d_call j_call v_call clone_size cdr3_nt cdr3_aa
. TRBJ1-3 TRBV4-2 . TGTGCCAGCAGCGAACAGACCTCTGGAAACACCATATATTTT CASSEQTSGNTIYF
. TRBJ1-6 TRBV7-2 . TGTGCCAGCAGCTTATCACCCAGGTCGAACTCACCCCTCCACTTT CASSLSPRSNSPLHF
. TRBJ2-2 TRBV4-3 . TGCGCCAGCAGCCCAGGAACCCCCGGGGAGCTGTTTTTT CASSPGTPGELFF
TRBD2 TRBJ2-1 TRBV10-2 . TGCGCCAGCAGTGTAGGACTAGCGGTCAGCAATGAGCAGTTCTTC CASSVGLAVSNEQFF
. TRBJ1-1 TRBV5-6 . TGTGCCAGCAGCCCCAGCTATGGTGAAGCTTTCTTT CASSPSYGEAFF
. TRBJ1-1 TRBV12-3/TRBV12-4 few TGTGCCAGCACCATCCAACCCCGAGCTGAAGCTTTCTTT CASTIQPRAEAFF
. TRBJ1-1 TRBV18 once TGTGCCAGCTCACCACAGGGAATGAACACTGAAGCTTTCTTT CASSPQGMNTEAFF
. TRBJ1-4 TRBV5-1 . TGCGCCAGCAGCTGGGGGCCCCAAGGAGGGGAAAAACTGTTTTTT CASSWGPQGGEKLFF
. TRBJ2-7 TRBV5-1 . TGCGCCAGCAGACCCACAGGAACCTACGAGCAGTACTTC CASRPTGTYEQYF
. TRBJ1-2 TRBV29-1 . TGCAGCGTTGATTCCGGTTCCTTGGGGGTCCATGGCTACACCTTC CSVDSGSLGVHGYTF
. TRBJ2-1 TRBV7-8 . TGTGCCAGCAGCACGGACAGCAGCTCCTACAATGAGCAGTTCTTC CASSTDSSSYNEQFF
. TRBJ2-7 TRBV9 few TGTGCCAGCAGCGTAGGGGCACTACCTTCCCCCTACGAGCAGTACTTC CASSVGALPSPYEQYF
. TRBJ2-7 TRBV7-9 . TGTGCCAGCAGCAGGGGGGACACCCGATTAGGGGAGCAGTACTTC CASSRGDTRLGEQYF
. TRBJ2-3 TRBV9 . TGTGCCAGCAGACCGGGACTGACATGGGATACGCAGTATTTT CASRPGLTWDTQYF
TRBD1 TRBJ2-5 TRBV9 . TGTGCCAGCAGCGCAGGGACAGGGCAGACCCAGTACTTC CASSAGTGQTQYF
. TRBJ1-6 TRBV4-3 . TGCGCCAGCAGCCAAGATACCGGGAAAAATTCACCCCTCCACTTT CASSQDTGKNSPLHF
TRBD2 TRBJ2-1 TRBV11-2 . TGTGCCAGCAGCCCAGGTCAGCTAGCGGGTCCCTACAATGAGCAGTTCTTC CASSPGQLAGPYNEQFF
. TRBJ2-6 TRBV29-1 . TGCAGCGTCTCAGGGGCTGGGGCCAACGTCCTGACTTTC CSVSGAGANVLTF
. TRBJ2-7 TRBV7-9 . TGTGCCAGCAACAACAGAGCCGAGCAGTACTTC CASNNRAEQYF
. TRBJ2-7 TRBV9 . TGTGCCAGCAGCCCCACAGACGGACCCTACGAGCAGTACTTC CASSPTDGPYEQYF
. TRBJ1-4 TRBV7-8 once TGTGCCAGCAGCGTAGGGGGTGGGACGTACCGCCGTGAAAAACTGTTTTTT CASSVGGGTYRREKLFF
. TRBJ2-7 TRBV2 . TGTGCCAGCAACTCGTTGGAGGGGTACGAGCAGTACTTC CASNSLEGYEQYF
TRBD2 TRBJ2-3 TRBV4-3 many TGCGCCAGCAGCCAAGCGGGGGGGCCCGCAGATACGCAGTATTTT CASSQAGGPADTQYF
. TRBJ1-6 TRBV7-9 medium-sized TGTGCCAGCAGCCTATCCATTCCAGGGGATTCACCCCTCCACTTT CASSLSIPGDSPLHF
. TRBJ2-1 TRBV2 once TGTGCCAGCGGGACCTACAATGAGCAGTTCTTC CASGTYNEQFF
. TRBJ1-1 TRBV6-5 . TGTGCCAGCAGTTACTCGATTGCTGCTGAAGCTTTCTTT CASSYSIAAEAFF
. TRBJ1-5 TRBV18 . TGTGCCAGCTCAGAAGGGGCGGATCAGCCCCAGCATTTT CASSEGADQPQHF
TRBD1 TRBJ2-6 TRBV5-4 . TGTGCCAGCAGCTTGCGGGACAGGGGGCTATCTGGGGCCAACGTCCTGACTTTC CASSLRDRGLSGANVLTF
. TRBJ2-3 TRBV19 . TGTGCCAGTAGAAGGGGGGGTCGGGGACAGATGCCAGATACGCAGTATTTT CASRRGGRGQMPDTQYF
. TRBJ1-1 TRBV6-1 . TGTGCCAGCAGTGAACCAGACAGGTTGAAAGAAGCTTTCTTT CASSEPDRLKEAFF
. TRBJ2-6 TRBV6-5 . TGTGCCAGCAGGAGGGGGTCTGGGGCCAACGTCCTGACTTTC CASRRGSGANVLTF
TRBD2 TRBJ2-1 TRBV3-1/TRBV3-2 once TGTGCCAGCAGCCCTACAGAAGGACTAGAGATTTTCAATGAGCAGTTCTTC CASSPTEGLEIFNEQFF
TRBD1 TRBJ1-2 TRBV5-4 few TGTGCCAGCAGCTTTTGGGACAGGGTTGATGGCTACACCTTC CASSFWDRVDGYTF
TRBD2 TRBJ2-5 TRBV7-9 . TGTGCCAGCAGCTTAGGGACCACTTTGGCGGGGGGCCAAGAGACCCAGTACTTC CASSLGTTLAGGQETQYF
. TRBJ2-5 TRBV5-5 few TGTGCCAGCAGCTGGTCCGGGGAGACCCAGTACTTC CASSWSGETQYF
. TRBJ1-6 TRBV7-2 . TGTGCCAGCAGCCCCATCACAGGAGGTAATTCACCCCTCCACTTT CASSPITGGNSPLHF
. TRBJ2-1 TRBV5-1 . TGCGCCAGCAGCTTGGTTCCTAGCTCTCTCAATGAGCAGTTCTTC CASSLVPSSLNEQFF
. TRBJ2-3 TRBV29-1 . TGCAGCGTCCACGGACAGACAGATACGCAGTATTTT CSVHGQTDTQYF
TRBD1 TRBJ1-1 TRBV2 . TGTGCCAGCAGTGAACATGGACAGGGGAGGACTGAAGCTTTCTTT CASSEHGQGRTEAFF
. TRBJ1-1 TRBV7-8 few TGTGCCAGCAGCTTAGCGCGGACGGGGGGCGGAGGAGCTTTCTTT CASSLARTGGGGAFF
TRBD2 TRBJ2-3 TRBV4-1 . TGCGCCAGCAGCCAAGGACTAGCGGGGAGCACAGATACGCAGTATTTT CASSQGLAGSTDTQYF
. TRBJ1-2 TRBV6-1 few TGTGCCAGCAATCGGGACAACTCTAACTATGGCTACACCTTC CASNRDNSNYGYTF
TRBD2 TRBJ2-1 TRBV6-5 . TGTGCCAGCAGGGGACTAGCGGGAGCCTACAATGAGCAGTTCTTC CASRGLAGAYNEQFF
. TRBJ1-4 TRBV19 . TGTGCCAGTAGTATTCTCCAGGGACGGCGAGGGGAAAAACTGTTTTTT CASSILQGRRGEKLFF
TRBD1 TRBJ1-3 TRBV4-3 . TGCGCCAGCAGTCCGGACAGGAACTCTGGAAACACCATATATTTT CASSPDRNSGNTIYF
. TRBJ1-5 TRBV25-1 . TGTGCCAGCAGTGAAAACGGCAATCAGCCCCAGCATTTT CASSENGNQPQHF
TRBD2 TRBJ2-3 TRBV10-2 few TGCGCCAGCAGTAGCCTAGCGGGGGGGTACACAGATACGCAGTATTTT CASSSLAGGYTDTQYF
TRBD2 TRBJ2-1 TRBV5-4 . TGTGCCAGCAGAAGGGGGACTAGCGGGAATGAGCAGTTCTTC CASRRGTSGNEQFF
. TRBJ1-3 TRBV4-1 . TGCGCCAGCAAAGGCGACCCCAACTCTGGAAACACCATATATTTT CASKGDPNSGNTIYF
. TRBJ2-7 TRBV19 . TGTGCCAGTAGTTTGGACAGAGCGTACGAGCAGTACTTC CASSLDRAYEQYF
TRBD1 TRBJ2-2 TRBV7-6 . TGTGCCAGCAGCTCCCCCAAATGGGCAGGGGGCAACACCGGGGAGCTGTTTTTT CASSSPKWAGGNTGELFF
TRBD1 TRBJ2-2 TRBV5-1 . TGCGCCAGCAGCTATATGACAGGGGACACCGGGGAGCTGTTTTTT CASSYMTGDTGELFF
. TRBJ1-4 TRBV28 . TGTGCCAGCGCTCCGCCCGGGACCCTTAATGAAAAACTGTTTTTT CASAPPGTLNEKLFF
. TRBJ1-1 TRBV5-6 . TGTGCCAGCAGCTGGAGTCGGGGTGAAGCTTTCTTT CASSWSRGEAFF
TRBD1 TRBJ1-1 TRBV6-2/TRBV6-3 . TGTGCCAGCAGTCACCACCGAGGGCAGGGGGCGGAAAGCGCTTTCTTT CASSHHRGQGAESAFF
. TRBJ2-7 TRBV3-1/TRBV3-2 . TGTGCCAGCAGCACAAACCGAGGCGTCTCCTACGAGCAGTACTTC CASSTNRGVSYEQYF
TRBD1 TRBJ1-2 TRBV7-6 . TGTGCCAGCGGGCCGGACTCAGGACAGGACTATGGCTACACCTTC CASGPDSGQDYGYTF
. TRBJ1-1 TRBV27 . TGTGCCAGCAGCAATCAACAGGGCCGCTCGAACACTGAAGCTTTCTTT CASSNQQGRSNTEAFF
. TRBJ2-2 TRBV7-2 . TGTGCCAGCAGCTTAGGACATAAAGCCGGGGAGCTGTTTTTT CASSLGHKAGELFF
. TRBJ2-1 TRBV5-1 . TGCGCCAGCAGCTTGAGGACACAAGCAGCCTACAATGAGCAGTTCTTC CASSLRTQAAYNEQFF